Below are 23 T cell receptor beta chains sequenced from a single sample in a study of blood T cell repertoires in COVID-19. Data came from immunoSEQ multiplex PCR; TCRdb stores just in-frame clones and leaves some out. The table shows around 82,000 clones, with approximately 85% occurring only once. Sequencing input: peripheral blood. The source is a man over 45 with COVID-19, enrolled during active disease.

The rearrangement joins TRBV24-1 to TRBJ1-4; the match to TRBD1 covers 7 bases. This CDR3 contains 14 residues. Trimming at V came to 4 bases and at J to 4 bases, leaving 2 bases not matched to a gene. Germline CDR1 and CDR2: KGHDR and SFDVKD. CDR3 amino acids: CATSEGGFNEKLFF. The CDR3 DNA reads as TGTGCCACCAGTGAAGGGGGCTTTAATGAAAAACTGTTTTTT.

This chain links TRBV6-2 or TRBV6-3 with TRBJ2-1; 10 bases map to TRBD2. The CDR3 runs 14 residues. Looked up from germline, CDR1 is MNHEY and CDR2 is SVGEGT. The V segment lost 5 bases and the J segment 7 bases; nucleotides outside the gene matches: 5. CDR3 DNA sequence: TGTGCCAGCAGTCAGGGACTAGCGAGGAATGAGCAGTTCTTC. It codes for CASSQGLARNEQFF.

This rearrangement joins TRBV4-2 to TRBJ1-2; the D is unclear. Trimming shortened V by 1 base and J by 3 bases, and 9 bases separated the two germline ends. This CDR3 is built from 14 residues. Germline CDR1 reads LGHNA; CDR2 reads YNFKEQ. This CDR3 is CASSQVLGDYGYTF. The CDR3 DNA is TGTGCCAGCAGCCAAGTTCTAGGAGACTATGGCTACACCTTC.

CDR3: CASRGDTGELFF. The CDR3 coding sequence is TGTGCCAGCAGAGGGGACACCGGGGAGCTGTTTTTT. The V gene is TRBV2, the J gene TRBJ2-2, with a weak D call TRBD1 (5 bases). The CDR3 is 12 residues long. Per germline, CDR1 SNHLY and CDR2 FYNNEI. Deletions cut 6 bases from V and 3 bases from J, with 5 bases between. The full variable domain, with the rest looked up from reference TRBV2 and TRBJ2-2, is EPEVTQTPSHQVTQMGQEVILRCVPISNHLYFYWYRQILGQKVEFLVSFYNNEISEKSEIFDDQFSVERPDGSNFTLKIRSTKLEDSAMYFCASRGDTGELFFGEGSRLTVL.

As concerns this clone: The limits of the CDR3 on the DNA are not certain, so only TCRdb's listed CDR3 is given. The chain carries TRBV5-1 and TRBJ2-3; the table names TRBD1, a call not compared with the DNA. Including both end residues, the CDR3 is 13 amino acids long. Germline CDR1 reads SGHRS; CDR2 reads YFSETQ. The CDR3 spells CASSFSWGTGAYF.

The chain is built from TRBV27 and TRBJ1-6; 7 nucleotides agree with TRBD1. J was trimmed by 7 bases and V by 6 bases; bases with no gene match: 9. CDR1 and CDR2 from the germline V gene are MNHEY and SMNVEV (reference sequence). The CDR3 contains 15 residues. The CDR3 DNA sequence: TGTGCCAGCAGCCGGGGGACAGTGGGGAATTCACCCCTCCACTTT. Encoded protein: CASSRGTVGNSPLHF.

The count of this clone is one. The chain links TRBV24-1 to TRBJ1-1; maybe TRBD1 (5 bases). Germline V lookup: CDR1 KGHDR, CDR2 SFDVKD. V was shortened by 8 bases and J by 11 bases, with 20 bases between the two germline ends. CDR3 length equals 13 residues. CDR3 sequence (DNA): TGTGCCACCACTCCCCGCGGGGGAGGTCGGGCTTTCTTT. It translates to CATTPRGGGRAFF.

The rearrangement links TRBV29-1 to TRBJ2-5, with 9 bases that match TRBD1. The CDR3 runs 9 residues. The V gene end was trimmed by 7 bases and the J gene end by 14 bases; junction bases not matched to a gene: 5. CDR1 and CDR2 (germline): SQVTM, ANQGSEA. CDR3 amino acids: CSGGQGLYF. The DNA for the CDR3 is TGCAGCGGTGGACAGGGGTTATACTTC.

The V call is TRBV29-1, the J call TRBJ2-7; 9 bases are a match to TRBD1. Germline CDR1 and CDR2: SQVTM and ANQGSEA. V lost 3 bases, J lost 4 bases, and 7 bases stayed unmatched. The CDR3 is 14 residues long. Here the CDR3 reads CSVDTGGAGYEQYF. DNA for the CDR3: TGCAGCGTTGATACAGGGGGCGCTGGGTACGAGCAGTACTTC.

The chain has TRBV15 and TRBJ2-7; 7 nucleotides align to TRBD2. Germline V lookup: CDR1 LNHNV, CDR2 YYDKDF (reference sequence). The V and J ends lost 6 bases and 3 bases, in that order; junction bases with no gene match: 11. This CDR3 region has 15 residues. The DNA for the CDR3 is TGTGCCACCAGTACTGGCGGGAGAGGGAACTACGAGCAGTACTTC. It translates to CATSTGGRGNYEQYF. Full variable domain (remainder filled in from reference TRBV15 and TRBJ2-7): DAMVIQNPRYQVTQFGKPVTLSCSQTLNHNVMYWYQQKSSQAPKLLFHYYDKDFNNEADTPDNFQSRRPNTSFCFLDIRSPGLGDTAMYLCATSTGGRGNYEQYFGPGTRLTVT.

V and J are TRBV5-4 and TRBJ1-1; 8 bases fit TRBD1. The CDR3 extends over 13 amino acids. Germline V gives CDR1 SGHNT, CDR2 YYREEE (reference sequence). The ends lost 7 bases at V and 7 bases at J; junction bases unmatched: 9. DNA for the CDR3: TGTGCCAGCCACGGGACAGGTTATAATGAAGCTTTCTTT. Protein product: CASHGTGYNEAFF.

The chain joins TRBV7-3 to TRBJ2-1; 12 positions match TRBD2. From germline, CDR1 is SGHTA and CDR2 FQGTGA. CDR3 length equals 15 residues. Trimming at V came to 2 bases and at J to 10 bases, leaving 6 bases not matched to a gene. CDR3 sequence reads: CASSLGLAGGAEQFF. CDR3 coding DNA: TGTGCCAGCAGCTTAGGGCTAGCGGGAGGGGCGGAGCAGTTCTTC.

This clone turned up a few times. V gene TRBV3-1 (or the pseudogene TRBV3-2) combines with J gene TRBJ1-6; the D is unclear. The CDR3 has 16 residues. CDR1 and CDR2 (germline): LGHDT, YNNKEL (reference sequence). Between the trimmed V and J ends, which lost 2 bases and 1 base, there was a span of 9 bases. CDR3 sequence: CASSQRWASYNSPLHF. CDR3 nucleotides: TGTGCCAGCAGCCAAAGATGGGCGTCCTATAATTCACCCCTCCACTTT.

The chain uses TRBV5-8 and TRBJ2-7, with D perhaps TRBD2 (6 bases). From germline, CDR1 is SGHTS and CDR2 YDEGEE. The V end was cut by 1 base, the J end by 5 bases, with 13 bases between. The CDR3 runs to 14 residues. CDR3 DNA sequence: TGTGCCAGCAGCTTGTTACTAGCTAACCACGAGCAGTACTTC. Amino acids: CASSLLLANHEQYF.

The genes are TRBV5-1 and TRBJ2-3, with 11 bases that match TRBD2. This CDR3 has 16 residues. Germline V gene sequence: CDR1 SGHRS, CDR2 YFSETQ. The V gene end was trimmed by 4 bases and the J gene end by 4 bases; junction bases not matched to a gene: 8. For the CDR3, the DNA is TGCGCCAGCAGCGCCCCCCTAGCGGGAGGTGCAGATACGCAGTATTTT. It encodes CASSAPLAGGADTQYF.

This rearrangement joins TRBV30 to TRBJ2-5, with 7 bases lining up with TRBD1. Looked up from germline, CDR1 is GTSNPN and CDR2 is SVGIG (reference sequence). The CDR3 runs to 14 residues. The V and J ends lost 2 bases and 2 bases, in that order; junction bases with no gene match: 5. The CDR3 nucleotides are TGTGCCTGGAGTTTGGGGACAGCACAAGAGACCCAGTACTTC. Encoded protein: CAWSLGTAQETQYF.

This chain links TRBV30 with TRBJ2-7, with 12 bases that match TRBD2. CDR3 length: 15 amino acids. Germline CDR1 reads GTSNPN; CDR2 reads SVGIG (reference sequence). V shed 1 base and J 0 bases; nucleotides not matched to a gene: 1. The CDR3 sequence is CAWSGTSGNSYEQYF. DNA for the CDR3: TGTGCCTGGAGTGGGACTAGCGGGAACTCCTACGAGCAGTACTTC.

This chain uses TRBV4-1 with TRBJ1-3; the match to TRBD1 covers 7 bases. Germline V CDR1 and CDR2: MGHRA, YSYEKL. This CDR3 spans 19 amino acids. J lost 0 bases, V lost 3 bases, and 14 bases had no gene match. The CDR3 here is CASSHRILEGGNSGNTIYF. The CDR3 DNA reads as TGCGCCAGCAGCCACAGAATTTTAGAAGGGGGCAACTCTGGAAACACCATATATTTT.

The rearrangement uses TRBV18 and TRBJ2-4, with 7 bases aligning to TRBD2. Trimming took 2 bases from V and 0 from J; bases not matched to a gene: 4. This CDR3 has 16 amino acids. CDR1 and CDR2 (germline): KGHSH, LQKENI. CDR3 sequence reads: CASSPSGGRAKNIQYF. The DNA of the CDR3 is TGTGCCAGCTCACCATCGGGGGGTAGAGCCAAAAACATTCAGTACTTC. The full variable domain, with the rest looked up from reference TRBV18 and TRBJ2-4, is NAGVMQNPRHLVRRRGQEARLRCSPMKGHSHVYWYRQLPEEGLKFMVYLQKENIIDESGMPKERFSAEFPKEGPSILRIQQVVRGDSAAYFCASSPSGGRAKNIQYFGAGTRLSVL.

Note on this clone: Sequence at one end of the junction differs from germline and may be a read error. The chain employs TRBV11-2 and TRBJ1-1; TRBD1 is a possible D gene (6 bases). The length of the CDR3 is 12 residues. CDR1 SGHAT and CDR2 FQNNGV come from the germline V gene. This chain's CDR3 is CASSSGGGPVLF. The CDR3 DNA reads as TGTGCCAGCAGCTCAGGCGGGGGCCCGGTGCTCTTT. Full variable domain (remainder filled in from reference TRBV11-2 and TRBJ1-1): EAGVAQSPRYKIIEKRQSVAFWCNPISGHATLYWYQQILGQGPKLLIQFQNNGVVDDSQLPKDRFSAERLKGVDSTLKIQPAKLEDSAVYLCASSSGGGPVLFGQGTRLTVV.

The V and J genes are TRBV5-6 and TRBJ2-7; 8 bases line up with TRBD1. The germline CDR1 and CDR2 sequences are SGHDT and YYEEEE. V lost 4 bases and J lost 5; bases outside the gene matches: 11. The CDR3 extends over 15 amino acids. CDR3 coding DNA: TGTGCCAGCAGCCTACTAGGACAGGGATCGGACGAGCAGTACTTC. Encoded protein: CASSLLGQGSDEQYF.

This chain joins TRBV5-1 and TRBJ1-4; D unresolved. CDR1 SGHRS and CDR2 YFSETQ come from the germline V gene. The CDR3 sequence is 13 residues long. Trimming pared 5 bases from V and 0 bases from J, leaving 5 bases between. CDR3 sequence (DNA): TGCGCCAGCAGAACGGCAACTAATGAAAAACTGTTTTTT. Translation: CASRTATNEKLFF.

This chain uses TRBV18 with TRBJ2-2; 9 bases map to TRBD1. Germline CDR1 and CDR2: KGHSH and LQKENI. The CDR3 is made up of 16 amino acids. V shed 3 bases and J 6 bases; nucleotides not matched to a gene: 8. CDR3 residues: CASSPAGTGSPGELFF. For the CDR3, the DNA is TGTGCCAGCTCACCCGCCGGGACAGGGAGCCCCGGGGAGCTGTTTTTT.